These 5 T cell receptor beta chains were all obtained from the same sample, sequenced in a study of cytomegalovirus exposure and HLA in healthy donors. PCR involved 60 Vbeta and 13 Jbeta primers. The data were produced by immunoSEQ multiplex PCR, yet TCRdb's version contains in-frame clones alone and is incomplete. This sample has about 160,000 clones, with around three quarters found just once. Sample: PBMCs. These receptors came from a middle-aged man in good health and CMV-seropositive.

There are a few counts of this clone. The rearrangement links TRBV5-1 to TRBJ2-2; 7 bases map to TRBD1. With 5 bases clipped from V and 8 bases from J, the junction kept 15 bases outside the gene matches. Germline values: CDR1 SGHRS, CDR2 YFSETQ. The CDR3 is 16 amino acids. The DNA for the CDR3 is TGCGCCAGCAGTTTCGTTCCAGGGGGTATTTCGGGGGAGCTGTTTTTT. The encoded protein is CASSFVPGGISGELFF.

This clone came up a few times. This rearrangement joins TRBV15 to TRBJ2-3; 9 nucleotides line up with TRBD2. J lost 1 base, V lost 0 bases, and 2 bases had no gene match. This CDR3 has 16 residues. Looked up from germline, CDR1 is LNHNV and CDR2 is YYDKDF (reference sequence). The CDR3 DNA reads as TGTGCCACCAGCAGAGACCAGCGGGGGGGCACAGATACGCAGTATTTT. This translates into CATSRDQRGGTDTQYF.

The CDR3 DNA reads TGTGCCAGCTCACAAACAGACAGCATGAACACTGAAGCTTTCTTT. It specifies CASSQTDSMNTEAFF. The chain has TRBV18 and TRBJ1-1, with TRBD1 as a possible D gene (5 bases). Trimming stripped 4 bases from V and 0 bases from J, with 12 bases between. Germline assignment: CDR1 KGHSH and CDR2 LQKENI. The CDR3 totals 15 residues.

This sequence joins TRBV19 and TRBJ2-5, with D unresolved. CDR1 is LNHDA and CDR2 is SQIVND in the germline V gene (reference sequence). This CDR3 region has 13 residues. V was trimmed by 3 bases and J by 2 bases, leaving 7 bases between them. CDR3 protein: CASSISQQETQYF. The DNA of the CDR3 is TGTGCCAGTAGTATCTCACAGCAAGAGACCCAGTACTTC. The full variable domain, completed using reference TRBV19 and TRBJ2-5, is DGGITQSPKYLFRKEGQNVTLSCEQNLNHDAMYWYRQDPGQGLRLIYYSQIVNDFQKGDIAEGYSVSREKKESFPLTVTSAQKNPTAFYLCASSISQQETQYFGPGTRLLVL.

This clone showed up just a few times. The chain employs TRBV6-5 and TRBJ1-2; TRBD1 agrees at 8 bases. Trimming removed 1 base from V and 12 bases from J; junction bases left unmatched: 7. The CDR3 extends over 13 amino acids. Germline lookup yields CDR1 MNHEY and CDR2 SVGAGI. CDR3 bases: TGTGCCAGCAGTTACTGGGGGACAGGCCAGAACACCTTC. This encodes CASSYWGTGQNTF.